This entry features one TCR beta chain sequence. The time point is: pre-treatment sample, taken before nivolumab and TIL therapy. This sample is drawn from a study of TIL therapy for anti-PD-1-resistant metastatic lung cancer. For the study at large: Half of patients were current or former smokers.

The immunoSEQ assay was v3. Here immunoSEQ multiplex PCR was the method, and the copy in TCRdb shows in-frame clones only, minus some. Of tens of thousands of clones listed, about 70% are singletons. This CDR3 is built from 13 residues. Trimming removed 6 bases at V and 1 base at J, with 9 bases between. Per the germline V gene, CDR1 is MNHEY and CDR2 is SVGAGI. This chain uses TRBV6-5 with TRBJ1-1; the D is unclear. Source: blood, taken at baseline. The receptor comes from a woman aged 25 to 80 with non-small cell lung cancer. CDR3 nucleotides: TGTGCCAGCAGCCCGAGTTGGAACACTGAAGCTTTCTTT. It translates to CASSPSWNTEAFF.